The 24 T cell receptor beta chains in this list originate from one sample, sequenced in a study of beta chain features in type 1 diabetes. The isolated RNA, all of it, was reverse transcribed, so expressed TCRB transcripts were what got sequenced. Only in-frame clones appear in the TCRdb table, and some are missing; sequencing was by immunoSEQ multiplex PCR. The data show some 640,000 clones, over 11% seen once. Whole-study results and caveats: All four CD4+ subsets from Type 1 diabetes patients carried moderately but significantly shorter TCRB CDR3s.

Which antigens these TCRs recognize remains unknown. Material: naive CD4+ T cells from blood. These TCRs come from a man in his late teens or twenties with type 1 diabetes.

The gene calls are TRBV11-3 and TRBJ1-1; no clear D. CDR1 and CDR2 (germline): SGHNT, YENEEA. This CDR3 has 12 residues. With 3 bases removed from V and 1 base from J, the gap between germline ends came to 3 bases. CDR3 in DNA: TGTGCCAGCAGCTTCGGGAACACTGAAGCTTTCTTT. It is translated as CASSFGNTEAFF.

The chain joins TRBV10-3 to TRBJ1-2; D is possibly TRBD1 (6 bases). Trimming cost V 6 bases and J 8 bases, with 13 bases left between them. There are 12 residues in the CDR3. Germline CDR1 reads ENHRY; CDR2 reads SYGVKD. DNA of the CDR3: TGTGCCATCAGGTCGACAGGAGGCGGCTACACCTTC. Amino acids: CAIRSTGGGYTF.

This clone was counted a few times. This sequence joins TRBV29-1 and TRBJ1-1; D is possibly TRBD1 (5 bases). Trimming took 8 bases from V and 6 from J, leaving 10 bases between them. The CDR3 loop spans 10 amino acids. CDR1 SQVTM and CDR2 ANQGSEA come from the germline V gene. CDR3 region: CSLGEAEAFF. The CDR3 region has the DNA TGCAGCCTGGGGGAAGCTGAAGCTTTCTTT. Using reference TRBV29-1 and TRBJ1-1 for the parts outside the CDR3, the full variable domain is SAVISQKPSRDICQRGTSLTIQCQVDSQVTMMFWYRQQPGQSLTLIATANQGSEATYESGFVIDKFPISRPNLTFSTLTVSNMSPEDSSIYLCSLGEAEAFFGQGTRLTVV.

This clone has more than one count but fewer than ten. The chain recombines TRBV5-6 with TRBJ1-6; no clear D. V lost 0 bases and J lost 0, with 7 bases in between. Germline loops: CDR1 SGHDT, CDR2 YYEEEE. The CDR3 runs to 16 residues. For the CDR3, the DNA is TGTGCCAGCAGCTTGGAAGGGAGCTCCTATAATTCACCCCTCCACTTT. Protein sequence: CASSLEGSSYNSPLHF.

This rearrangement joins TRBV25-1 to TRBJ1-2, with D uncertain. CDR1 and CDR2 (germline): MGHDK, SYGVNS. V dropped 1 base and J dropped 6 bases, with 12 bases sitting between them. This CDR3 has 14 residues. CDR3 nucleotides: TGTGCCAGCAGTGAATTGGGCCCAGTTGATGGCTACACCTTC. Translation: CASSELGPVDGYTF.

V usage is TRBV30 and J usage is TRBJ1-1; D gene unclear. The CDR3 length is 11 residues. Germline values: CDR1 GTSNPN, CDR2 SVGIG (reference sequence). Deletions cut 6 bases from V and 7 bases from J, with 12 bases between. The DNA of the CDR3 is TGTGCCTGCATCCCCGGGCTTGAAGCTTTCTTT. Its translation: CACIPGLEAFF.

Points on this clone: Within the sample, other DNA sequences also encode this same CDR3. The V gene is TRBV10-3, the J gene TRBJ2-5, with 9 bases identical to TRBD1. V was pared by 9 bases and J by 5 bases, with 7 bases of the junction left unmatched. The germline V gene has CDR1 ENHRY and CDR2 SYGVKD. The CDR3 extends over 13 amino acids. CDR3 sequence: CAISTGGRETQYF. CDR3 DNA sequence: TGTGCCATTAGCACAGGGGGCAGGGAGACCCAGTACTTC.

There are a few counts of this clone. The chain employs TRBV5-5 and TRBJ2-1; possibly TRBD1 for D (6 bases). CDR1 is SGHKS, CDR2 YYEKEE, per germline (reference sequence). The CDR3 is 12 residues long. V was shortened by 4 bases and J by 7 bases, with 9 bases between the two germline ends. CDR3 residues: CASSTRGNEQFF. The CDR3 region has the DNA TGTGCCAGCAGCACAAGGGGGAATGAGCAGTTCTTC.

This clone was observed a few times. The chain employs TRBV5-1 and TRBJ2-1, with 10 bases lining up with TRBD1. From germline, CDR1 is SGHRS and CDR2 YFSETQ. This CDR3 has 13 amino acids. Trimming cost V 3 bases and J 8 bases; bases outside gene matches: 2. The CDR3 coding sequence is TGCGCCAGCAGCTGGGACAGGGGATATGAGCAGTTCTTC. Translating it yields CASSWDRGYEQFF.

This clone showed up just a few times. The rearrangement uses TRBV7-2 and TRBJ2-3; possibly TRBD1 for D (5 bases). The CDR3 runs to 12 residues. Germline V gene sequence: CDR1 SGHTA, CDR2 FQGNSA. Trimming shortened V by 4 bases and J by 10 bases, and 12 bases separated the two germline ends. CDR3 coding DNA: TGTGCCAGCAGCTCCCCCTTAGGGGCGCAGTATTTT. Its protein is CASSSPLGAQYF. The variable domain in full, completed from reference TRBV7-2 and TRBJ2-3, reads GAGVSQSPSNKVTEKGKDVELRCDPISGHTALYWYRQSLGQGLEFLIYFQGNSAPDKSGLPSDRFSAERTGGSVSTLTIQRTQQEDSAVYLCASSSPLGAQYFGPGTRLTVL.

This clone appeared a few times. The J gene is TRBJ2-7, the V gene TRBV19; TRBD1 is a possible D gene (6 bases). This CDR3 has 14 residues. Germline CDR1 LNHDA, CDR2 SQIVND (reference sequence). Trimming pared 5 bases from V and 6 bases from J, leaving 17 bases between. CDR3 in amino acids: CASSEQGWQGEQYF. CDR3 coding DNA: TGTGCCAGTAGTGAACAGGGATGGCAAGGCGAGCAGTACTTC.

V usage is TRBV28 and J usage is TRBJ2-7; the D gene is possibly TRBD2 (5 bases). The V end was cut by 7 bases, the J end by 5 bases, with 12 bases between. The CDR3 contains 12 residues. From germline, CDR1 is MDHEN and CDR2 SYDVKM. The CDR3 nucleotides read TGTGCCAGCAAGCCGGGGATCCACGAGCAGTACTTC. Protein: CASKPGIHEQYF.

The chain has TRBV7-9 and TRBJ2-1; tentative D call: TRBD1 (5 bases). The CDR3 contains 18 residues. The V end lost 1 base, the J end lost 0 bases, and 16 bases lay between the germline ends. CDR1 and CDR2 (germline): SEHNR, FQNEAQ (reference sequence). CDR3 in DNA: TGTGCCAGCAGCTTAGTAGTAGGGGCGATGAGCTCCTACAATGAGCAGTTCTTC. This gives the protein CASSLVVGAMSSYNEQFF. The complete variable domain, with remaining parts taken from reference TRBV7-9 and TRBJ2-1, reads DTGVSQNPRHKITKRGQNVTFRCDPISEHNRLYWYRQTLGQGPEFLTYFQNEAQLEKSRLLSDRFSAERPKGSFSTLEIQRTEQGDSAMYLCASSLVVGAMSSYNEQFFGPGTRLTVL.

Here the CDR3 DNA reads TGTGCCTGGAGAGGGACTAGCGGGGCGGATACGCAGTATTTT. Translation gives CAWRGTSGADTQYF. V usage is TRBV30 and J usage is TRBJ2-3, with 13 nucleotides matching TRBD2. The CDR3 has 14 residues. V was clipped by 3 bases and J by 6 bases; unmatched bases: 3. Germline-derived CDR1 and CDR2 are GTSNPN and SVGIG (reference sequence).

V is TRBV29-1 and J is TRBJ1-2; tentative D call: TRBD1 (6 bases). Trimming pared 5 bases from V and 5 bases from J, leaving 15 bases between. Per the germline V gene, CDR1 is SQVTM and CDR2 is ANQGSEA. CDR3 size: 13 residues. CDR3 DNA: TGCAGCGTTACAGGGCGGGCCTCATATGGCTACACCTTC. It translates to CSVTGRASYGYTF.

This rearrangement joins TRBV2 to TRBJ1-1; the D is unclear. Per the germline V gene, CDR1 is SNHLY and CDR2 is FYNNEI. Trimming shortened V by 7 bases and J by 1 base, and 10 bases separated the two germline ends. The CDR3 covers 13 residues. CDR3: CASTSDGNTEAFF. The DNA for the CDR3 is TGTGCCAGCACCTCGGACGGGAACACTGAAGCTTTCTTT.

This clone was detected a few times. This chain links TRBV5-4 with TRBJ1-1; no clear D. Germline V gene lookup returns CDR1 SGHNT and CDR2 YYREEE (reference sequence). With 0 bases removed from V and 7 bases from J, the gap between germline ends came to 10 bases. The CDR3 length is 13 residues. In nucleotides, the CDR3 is TGTGCCAGCAGCTTGGCCGGAGCGGGTGAAGCTTTCTTT. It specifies CASSLAGAGEAFF.

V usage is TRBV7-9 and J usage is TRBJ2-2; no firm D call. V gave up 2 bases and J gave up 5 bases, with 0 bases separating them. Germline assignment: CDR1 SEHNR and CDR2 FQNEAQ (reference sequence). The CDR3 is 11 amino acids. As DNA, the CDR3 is TGTGCCAGCAGCTTAACCGGGGAGCTGTTTTTT. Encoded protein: CASSLTGELFF.

Here the CDR3 reads CASSLAPTGGLDTQYF. CDR3 nucleotides: TGTGCCAGCAGCTTAGCGCCAACAGGGGGCCTAGATACGCAGTATTTT. The chain uses TRBV7-9 and TRBJ2-3, with 9 bases aligning to TRBD1. From germline, CDR1 is SEHNR and CDR2 FQNEAQ (reference sequence). This CDR3 comprises 16 residues. Trimming at V came to 0 bases and at J to 5 bases, leaving 6 bases not matched to a gene.

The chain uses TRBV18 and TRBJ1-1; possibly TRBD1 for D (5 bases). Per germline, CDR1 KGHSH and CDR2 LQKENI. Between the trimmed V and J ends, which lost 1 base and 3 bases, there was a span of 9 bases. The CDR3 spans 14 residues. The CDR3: CASSPRGEDTEAFF. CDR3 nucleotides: TGTGCCAGCTCACCACGGGGGGAGGACACTGAAGCTTTCTTT. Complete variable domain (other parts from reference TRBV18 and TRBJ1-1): NAGVMQNPRHLVRRRGQEARLRCSPMKGHSHVYWYRQLPEEGLKFMVYLQKENIIDESGMPKERFSAEFPKEGPSILRIQQVVRGDSAAYFCASSPRGEDTEAFFGQGTRLTVV.

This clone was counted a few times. CDR3 coding DNA: TGTGCCAGCAGAACCGGGACCGGGACCTACGAGCAGTACTTC. It encodes CASRTGTGTYEQYF. This chain uses TRBV2 with TRBJ2-7, with D tentatively TRBD1 or TRBD2 (5 bases each). The CDR3 loop spans 14 amino acids. Trimming removed 6 bases at V and 2 bases at J, with 14 bases between. Germline CDR1 is SNHLY and CDR2 is FYNNEI.

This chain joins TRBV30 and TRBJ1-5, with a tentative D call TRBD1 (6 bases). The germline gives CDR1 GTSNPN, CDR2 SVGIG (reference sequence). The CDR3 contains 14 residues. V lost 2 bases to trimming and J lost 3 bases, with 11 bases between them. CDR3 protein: CAWSKGGVNQPQHF. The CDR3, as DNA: TGTGCCTGGAGTAAAGGGGGGGTCAATCAGCCCCAGCATTTT.

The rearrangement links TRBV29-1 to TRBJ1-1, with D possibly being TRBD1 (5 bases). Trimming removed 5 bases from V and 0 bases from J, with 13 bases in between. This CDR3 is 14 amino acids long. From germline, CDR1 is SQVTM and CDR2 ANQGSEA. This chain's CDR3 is CSVQKTELNTEAFF. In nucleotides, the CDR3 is TGCAGCGTTCAAAAGACAGAACTGAACACTGAAGCTTTCTTT.

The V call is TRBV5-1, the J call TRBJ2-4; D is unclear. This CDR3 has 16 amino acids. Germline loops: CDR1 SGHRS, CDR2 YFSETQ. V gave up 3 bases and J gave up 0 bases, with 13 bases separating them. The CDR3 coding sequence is TGCGCCAGCAGCTACAGTTCGGCGGTAGCCAAAAACATTCAGTACTTC. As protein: CASSYSSAVAKNIQYF.